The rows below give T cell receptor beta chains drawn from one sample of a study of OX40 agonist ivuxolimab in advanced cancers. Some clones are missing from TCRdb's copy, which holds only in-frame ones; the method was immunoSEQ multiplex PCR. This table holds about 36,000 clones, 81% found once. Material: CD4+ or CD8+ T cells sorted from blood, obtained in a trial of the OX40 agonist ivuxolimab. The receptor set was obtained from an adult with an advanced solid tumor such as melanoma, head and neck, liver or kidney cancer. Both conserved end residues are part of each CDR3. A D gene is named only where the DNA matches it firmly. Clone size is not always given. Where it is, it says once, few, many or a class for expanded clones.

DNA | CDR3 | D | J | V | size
TGTGCCAGCAGCCTCAGGGGACTTTCCCCCTACGAGCAGTACTTC | CASSLRGLSPYEQYF | NA | TRBJ2-7 | TRBV7-2 | once
TGTGCCAGCAGCTTGCGAACAGGGGGTGGTGAAAAACTGTTTTTT | CASSLRTGGGEKLFF | TRBD1 | TRBJ1-4 | TRBV5-6 | NA
TGTGCCAGCAGCCAAAGGCGGGGGTTCGGTGAGCAGTTCTTC | CASSQRRGFGEQFF | TRBD2 | TRBJ2-1 | TRBV14 | NA
TGTGCCAGCAGCCCAGGCGCGGTGGGAAACACCATATATTTT | CASSPGAVGNTIYF | NA | TRBJ1-3 | TRBV7-9 | NA
TGCGCCAGCAGCTTGGCTGGGACGTATAATTCACCCCTCCACTTT | CASSLAGTYNSPLHF | NA | TRBJ1-6 | TRBV5-1 | few
TGTGCCAGCAGCTCCGGGACTAGCGGAGCCCAAGAGACCCAGTACTTC | CASSSGTSGAQETQYF | TRBD2 | TRBJ2-5 | TRBV5-5 | NA
TGCGCCAGCAGGGAACAGGGACAGCCTAATTCACCCCTCCACTTT | CASREQGQPNSPLHF | TRBD1 | TRBJ1-6 | TRBV4-3 | NA
TGTGCCAGCAGGAGGACTAGCGGGGGCCTCCAAGAGACCCAGTACTTC | CASRRTSGGLQETQYF | TRBD2 | TRBJ2-5 | TRBV2 | NA
TGTGCCAGCAGCTTGGTGGGGCGTGGGGAGACCCAGTACTTC | CASSLVGRGETQYF | NA | TRBJ2-5 | TRBV7-9 | NA
TGTGCCAGCAGTTACCAGCGGTGGAAACCTAATGAGCAGTTCTTC | CASSYQRWKPNEQFF | NA | TRBJ2-1 | TRBV6-5 | NA
TGTGCCACCCGGACAGGAAAGTCACCCCTCCACTTT | CATRTGKSPLHF | TRBD1 | TRBJ1-6 | TRBV7-9 | NA
TGTGCCAGCAGCTTAGGGTGGAACACTGAAGCTTTCTTT | CASSLGWNTEAFF | NA | TRBJ1-1 | TRBV7-8 | NA
TGTGCCAGCAGTTTAGCAGGGGGCAGTACGAACACTGAAGCTTTCTTT | CASSLAGGSTNTEAFF | TRBD1 | TRBJ1-1 | TRBV28 | NA
TGTGCCAGCAGTTTAGGAGACACTGAAAAACTGTTTTTT | CASSLGDTEKLFF | NA | TRBJ1-4 | TRBV27 | few